This T cell receptor beta chain is from a study of tumor and adjacent non-tumor tissue in lung cancer. Study background: The cohort had 12 adenocarcinoma, 2 squamous cell and 1 small cell patients. About 4.2 million productive TCRbeta reads were obtained per sample on average.

Three rounds of nested PCR, following a modified ARM-PCR protocol, produced the TCRbeta library. TCRdb fed the multiplex PCR reads into MiXCR, producing one record per CDR3 protein. The repertoire holds tens of thousands of distinct CDR3 sequences, approximately 65% seen once, with about 16% in the top ten. The CDR3 extends over 13 amino acids. Germline CDR1 MNHEY, CDR2 SVGEGT. No cell sorting was done before RNA was extracted from the tissue. Between August and November 2014, newly diagnosed, chemotherapy-naive lung cancer patients underwent thoracic surgery in China. Concerning this clonotype: Its antigen remains unknown. The junction differs from germline at one of its ends, possibly a read error.

Findings and caveats of the study: Tumor tissue had significantly higher TCR diversity than normal lung.

The sequence was obtained from a man in his 60s with non-small cell lung cancer. The V and J genes are TRBV6-2 or TRBV6-3 and TRBJ2-1; possible D gene TRBD1, 5 bases. Sequenced: lung tumor tissue. The CDR3 DNA sequence: TGTGCCAGCAGTCCCGACAGCCACAATGAACAGTTCTTC. This encodes CASSPDSHNEQFF.